This record looks at one T cell receptor (beta chain) sequence and its context. The target of this receptor is not known. Nothing much larger sits one base from this clone, and base qualities are not available. This entry belongs to a study of T cell changes during pregnancy in multiple sclerosis (dated by TCRdb to about 2019). Broadly, across the study: The study looked at changes in the T cell repertoire across pregnancy in women with multiple sclerosis.

The library was built by means of the immunoSEQ multiplex PCR assay. The source is immuneACCESS, and TCRdb retained only in-frame sequences with V and J called. Part of the clones is not carried over; for the studies checked, unresolved V genes explain less than half of this, and the remainder is unexplained. In all, the sample holds 90,000 or so clones, and 94% of those were seen once. The ten top clones hold approximately 1.7% of the sample. Germline trimming amounts to 5 bases on V and 7 bases on J, with 14 as the count of junction bases outside the gene matches. Spanning cysteine to phenylalanine, the CDR3 consists of 16 amino acids. The entry retains the CDR3 DNA only, 48 bases that are in frame from base 1. Reading the germline V gene gives CDR1 SGHTA and CDR2 FQGNSA.

The sample here was peripheral blood, taken after pregnancy. The origin of this receptor is a female donor in good health, enrolled as a control in a pregnancy study. The V gene is TRBV7-2 and the J gene is TRBJ2-1, with TRBD2 identical over 7 junction bases. The CDR3 corresponds to CASSATSGGGRNEQFF. The nucleotide sequence reads TGTGCCAGCAGCGCGACCTCGGGGGGAGGGCGAAATGAGCAGTTCTTC.